The TCR beta chain described here comes from a study of blood T cell repertoires in COVID-19. Study-wide context: Sample material is recorded as cDNA or gDNA derived from T cells, B-cell-depleted T cells, or PBMCs.

Trimming cost V 3 bases and J 2 bases; bases outside gene matches: 7. Germline V gene sequence: CDR1 SGHNT, CDR2 YENEEA. There are 15 residues in the CDR3. Source study methods: The assay estimated nucleated cells by amplifying reference gene primers. Sequenced by immunoSEQ multiplex PCR; TCRdb stores in-frame clones only, minus some. V and J calls and clone size come straight from that table; D and trimming were deduced from the DNA. The sample has some 42,000 clones; about 90% are singletons. The chain combines TRBV11-3 with TRBJ2-7; 7 bases are a match to TRBD1. The TCR sequence derives from a man aged 50-59 years with active COVID-19. The sample was peripheral blood. The CDR3 DNA reads as TGTGCCAGCAGCTTTTCAGGGGGATTACCCTACGAGCAGTACTTC. It encodes CASSFSGGLPYEQYF.